This T cell receptor beta chain was sequenced in a study of shared clonotypes between healthy human individuals. This clone has just a few counts. The CDR3 is made up of 14 amino acids. Germline V gene sequence: CDR1 SGHNT, CDR2 YENEEA. Trimming took 6 bases from V and 4 from J, leaving 13 bases between them. Original processing notes: ImmunoSEQ gave junction-only sequences without quality scores, so filtering differed. Assay: immunoSEQ multiplex PCR; the TCRdb copy retains only in-frame clones and omits some. That table is the source of V, J and clone size, and D and trimming were worked out from the DNA. Here the sample spans approximately 2,300,000 clones, approximately 90% being singletons.

Sequencing input: naive CD4+ T cells from PBMCs. Noted subset: CD45RA+ positively selected. The chain combines TRBV11-3 with TRBJ2-1; D may be TRBD2 (5 bases). The source is a young man in good health. Some clones in this sample may be carry-over from other donors' samples. The CDR3: CASSSSGLYNEQFF. CDR3 bases: TGTGCCAGCAGTTCTAGTGGACTGTACAATGAGCAGTTCTTC.